The 18 T cell receptor beta chains below all came from one sample that was sequenced in a study of blood T cells in healthy people across ages. Through a sample-barcoded 5' primer and a J-beta primer mix, a second PCR was run for about 6 to 11 cycles. MiXCR, run by TCRdb on the 5' RACE reads, gives a single entry per CDR3 protein. This table holds about a million distinct CDR3 sequences, roughly 50% found once. The specimen was blood. All receptors derive from a man younger than 45 in good health.

V gene TRBV29-1 combines with J gene TRBJ1-2; D is possibly TRBD1 (5 bases). This CDR3 is 15 amino acids long. The V gene's germline CDR1 is SQVTM and CDR2 ANQGSEA. Trimming shortened V by 4 bases and J by 6 bases, and 21 bases separated the two germline ends. Here the CDR3 DNA reads TGCAGCGTTGTCGGTGGAGGGGAGGTTTCCCATGGCTACACCTTC. Its translation is CSVVGGGEVSHGYTF.

The chain couples TRBV4-1 to TRBJ2-7, with D hard to call. This CDR3 spans 15 amino acids. The ends were cut back, 0 bases at V and 4 bases at J, with 13 bases in the middle. The V gene's germline CDR1 is MGHRA and CDR2 YSYEKL. CDR3 protein: CASSQDPGRPYEQYF. As DNA, the CDR3 is TGCGCCAGCAGCCAAGATCCGGGTCGCCCTTACGAGCAGTACTTC.

Comment on this clonotype: At one of its ends the junction is not consistent with the germline gene, which may arise from a read error. The rearrangement uses TRBV12-3 or TRBV12-4 and TRBJ2-7, with unresolved D. This CDR3 is built from 11 residues. The CDR3 nucleotides read TGTGGCAGCAGTTTAGTAATTGAGCAGTACTTC. Protein sequence: CGSSLVIEQYF.

The V gene is TRBV25-1, the J gene TRBJ1-6; possibly TRBD1 for D (6 bases). CDR3 length: 14 residues. Germline values: CDR1 MGHDK, CDR2 SYGVNS. V was cut by 2 bases and J by 6 bases, with 8 bases left in between. The CDR3 bases are TGTGCCAGCAGTGAAACAGGGCGTAATTCACCCCTCCACTTT. Amino acid sequence: CASSETGRNSPLHF.

This clonotype was picked up a small number of times. One base away lies a much larger clone, so this may be a sequencing read error. The chain has TRBV29-1 and TRBJ2-7, with D perhaps TRBD2 (5 bases). The length of the CDR3 is 14 residues. Germline CDR1 SQVTM, CDR2 ANQGSEA. Trimming removed 1 base from V and 7 bases from J, with 17 bases in between. The DNA for the CDR3 is TGCAGCGTTGAAGGCCGAACGGAGGTGAATGAGCAGTACTTC. It yields the protein CSVEGRTEVNEQYF.

The chain is built from TRBV9 and TRBJ2-5; a possible D gene is TRBD2 (7 bases). This CDR3 spans 14 amino acids. Between the trimmed V and J ends, which lost 3 bases and 2 bases, there was a span of 11 bases. Germline V gene sequence: CDR1 SGDLS, CDR2 YYNGEE. DNA for the CDR3: TGTGCCAGCAGCGAGGGGGGGAGACAAGAGACCCAGTACTTC. Residues: CASSEGGRQETQYF.

The rearrangement uses TRBV10-3 and TRBJ2-1; D gene uncertain. Germline lookup yields CDR1 ENHRY and CDR2 SYGVKD. Trimming stripped 2 bases from V and 7 bases from J, with 6 bases between. The CDR3 is 12 amino acids. The CDR3 reads CAISEPTNEQFF. The CDR3 region has the DNA TGTGCCATCAGTGAGCCGACGAATGAGCAGTTCTTC.

This clonotype was seen a handful of times. The genes are TRBV7-3 and TRBJ2-7; D possibly matches TRBD1 or TRBD2 (5 bases each). CDR1 and CDR2 from the germline V gene are SGHTA and FQGTGA. Trimming took off 1 base at V and 2 bases at J, with 12 bases between the two ends. The CDR3 is made up of 15 amino acids. CDR3 DNA: TGTGCCAGCAGCTTAAATTCGGGACCCCCCTACGAGCAGTACTTC. It specifies CASSLNSGPPYEQYF.

This chain links TRBV24-1 with TRBJ1-5; no clear D gene. Germline lookup yields CDR1 KGHDR and CDR2 SFDVKD. Trimming took 3 bases from V and 3 from J, leaving 11 bases between them. This CDR3 is 15 amino acids long. CDR3 protein: CATSDPQVFNQPQHF. Here the CDR3 DNA reads TGTGCCACCAGTGATCCCCAGGTTTTCAATCAGCCCCAGCATTTT.

This sequence joins TRBV7-2 and TRBJ2-7, with D possibly being TRBD1 (5 bases). The length of the CDR3 is 15 residues. The germline V gene has CDR1 SGHTA and CDR2 FQGNSA. V was pared by 2 bases and J by 0 bases, with 11 bases between. The CDR3 protein is CASSLYQGPSYEQYF. The CDR3 coding sequence is TGTGCCAGCAGCTTATATCAGGGCCCCTCCTACGAGCAGTACTTC. Filled out from reference TRBV7-2 and TRBJ2-7, the complete variable domain reads GAGVSQSPSNKVTEKGKDVELRCDPISGHTALYWYRQSLGQGLEFLIYFQGNSAPDKSGLPSDRFSAERTGGSVSTLTIQRTQQEDSAVYLCASSLYQGPSYEQYFGPGTRLTVT.

This chain connects TRBV28 to TRBJ2-7, with 8 bases matching TRBD1. Germline CDR1 is MDHEN and CDR2 is SYDVKM. V was pared by 6 bases and J by 3 bases, with 7 bases of the junction left unmatched. The CDR3 totals 14 residues. Here the CDR3 DNA reads TGTGCCAGCAGCACCGGGACAGGTATCTACGAGCAGTACTTC. The encoded protein is CASSTGTGIYEQYF.

The V and J genes are TRBV2 and TRBJ2-3; 9 nucleotides align to TRBD1. Trimming took 2 bases from V and 4 from J; bases not matched to a gene: 13. The germline gives CDR1 SNHLY, CDR2 FYNNEI. This CDR3 comprises 18 residues. CDR3 region: CASSEWIGGQGSADTQYF. The CDR3 DNA reads TGTGCCAGCAGTGAATGGATAGGCGGACAGGGGTCCGCAGATACGCAGTATTTT.

This clonotype has only a few counts. V usage is TRBV6-2 or TRBV6-3 and J usage is TRBJ2-5, with 7 nucleotides matching TRBD1. The J segment lost 11 bases and the V segment lost 6 bases, leaving 12 bases of the junction unmatched. CDR1 is MNHEY and CDR2 is SVGEGT in the germline V gene. CDR3 length equals 13 residues. Here the CDR3 DNA reads TGTGCCAGCAGCGACAGGGCGGGCAATGAGCAGTACTTC. Its translation is CASSDRAGNEQYF.

This chain links TRBV20-1 with TRBJ2-3, with 10 bases identical to TRBD2. The CDR3 runs 16 residues. Unmatched junction bases numbered 6, after V lost 1 base and J lost 2 bases. Germline V gene lookup returns CDR1 DFQATT and CDR2 SNEGSKA (reference sequence). Here the CDR3 DNA reads TGCAGTGCTAGAGGCCTACTAGCGGGGTACACAGATACGCAGTATTTT. Protein: CSARGLLAGYTDTQYF.

This clonotype came up a few times. V and J are TRBV3-1 and TRBJ2-4; 7 nucleotides agree with TRBD1. V lost 1 base, J lost 9 bases, and 6 bases stayed unmatched. CDR1 is LGHDT and CDR2 is YNNKEL in the germline V gene (reference sequence). The CDR3 consists of 14 residues. The CDR3 DNA sequence: TGTGCCAGCAGCCAAGCGCCGACAGGGCTCATTCAGTACTTC. Translation gives CASSQAPTGLIQYF.

V and J are TRBV3-1 and TRBJ2-3; the match to TRBD2 covers 14 bases. CDR3 length equals 17 residues. The V gene end was trimmed by 2 bases and the J gene end by 0 bases; junction bases not matched to a gene: 1. CDR1 LGHDT and CDR2 YNNKEL come from the germline V gene (reference sequence). CDR3 coding DNA: TGTGCCAGCAGCCAACGACTAGCGGGGGGGAGCACAGATACGCAGTATTTT. It is translated as CASSQRLAGGSTDTQYF.

For the CDR3, the DNA is TGTGCCAGCAGTTACGGGACAGCCACCGGGCGAGCTGAAAAACTGTTTTTT. The encoded protein is CASSYGTATGRAEKLFF. The chain couples TRBV6-5 to TRBJ1-4; TRBD1 agrees at 7 bases. This CDR3 has 17 residues. Germline V gene lookup returns CDR1 MNHEY and CDR2 SVGAGI. Trimming took 2 bases from V and 7 from J; bases not matched to a gene: 13.

This clonotype came up once. CDR3 in amino acids: CSAREGSDYEQYF. The CDR3 DNA reads as TGCAGTGCTAGAGAGGGGAGCGACTACGAGCAGTACTTC. V is TRBV20-1 and J is TRBJ2-4, with D maybe TRBD2 (5 bases). The better agreement between TRBJ2-7 and the DNA end casts doubt on the J call. The germline V gene encodes CDR1 DFQATT and CDR2 SNEGSKA (reference sequence). CDR3 size: 13 residues.